This is a list of T cell receptor beta chains from one sample in a study of blood T cell repertoires in COVID-19. Sequenced by immunoSEQ multiplex PCR; TCRdb stores in-frame clones only, minus some. The table includes around 110,000 clones, 82% detected once. The material sequenced was peripheral blood. These receptors originate from a woman in her 70s with acute or convalescent COVID-19. Each CDR3 is given without its conserved first and last residue.

J,V,length,CDR3
TRBJ1-2,TRBV3-1/TRBV3-2,14,ASSPSDGGANYGYT
TRBJ1-6,TRBV5-4,13,ASSLVVKGGSPLH
TRBJ1-1,TRBV9,12,ASSPLTWNTEAF
TRBJ2-7,TRBV4-2,15,ASSLERASSGGNEQY
TRBJ1-3,TRBV9,14,ASSVEIQGAGNTIY
TRBJ1-6,TRBV29-1,11,SVSSSYNSPLH
TRBJ1-4,TRBV10-3,14,AISAVERTTNEKLF
TRBJ1-3,TRBV7-7,13,ASSLGQGYGNTIY
TRBJ2-5,TRBV6-1,15,ASSEHWGTGFRETQY
TRBJ2-5,TRBV19,12,ASSNREAGETQY
TRBJ1-1,TRBV12-3/TRBV12-4,11,ASSLGGGVRAF
TRBJ1-1,TRBV19,13,ASSIMLGGGTEAF
TRBJ1-3,TRBV6-6,12,ASSSRGAGNTIY
TRBJ2-3,TRBV10-2,14,ASSAPGLAGGDTQY
TRBJ1-2,TRBV6-5,11,ATNRGRYYGYT
TRBJ2-5,TRBV2,11,ASSSDRRQTQY
TRBJ1-4,TRBV9,16,ASSVGQSPGQFNEKLF